This TCR beta chain was sequenced during a study of blood T cells in healthy people across ages. The sample holds a few counts of this clonotype. CDR1 MNHEY and CDR2 SVGAGI come from the germline V gene. The germline V and J ends were trimmed by 7 bases and 5 bases, with 14 bases remaining between them. CDR3 length: 13 amino acids. Alongside a J-beta primer mix, a sample-barcoded 5' primer served in a second PCR lasting roughly 7 to 11 cycles. One entry per CDR3 protein results from TCRdb running MiXCR on the 5' RACE reads. The sample shows about 1.5 million distinct CDR3 sequences, 35% to 45% of them seen only once.

Sequencing used blood. The clonotype originates from a woman between 18 and 29 years old in good health. The chain uses TRBV6-5 and TRBJ2-5; D call uncertain. CDR3 sequence (DNA): TGTGCCAGCACAAACAAAGGTTGGGAGACCCAGTACTTC. It translates to CASTNKGWETQYF.